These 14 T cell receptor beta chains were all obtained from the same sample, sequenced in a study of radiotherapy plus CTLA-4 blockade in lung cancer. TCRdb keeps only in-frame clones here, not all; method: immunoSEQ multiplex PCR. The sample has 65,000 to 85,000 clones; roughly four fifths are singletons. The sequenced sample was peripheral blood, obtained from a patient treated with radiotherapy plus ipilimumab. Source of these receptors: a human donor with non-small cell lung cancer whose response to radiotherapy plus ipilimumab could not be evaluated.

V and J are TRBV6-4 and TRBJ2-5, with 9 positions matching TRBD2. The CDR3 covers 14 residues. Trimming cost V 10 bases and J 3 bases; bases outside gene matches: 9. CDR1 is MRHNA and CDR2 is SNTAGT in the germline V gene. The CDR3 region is CAIITGTSKETQYF. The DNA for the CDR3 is TGTGCCATTATAACCGGGACTAGCAAAGAGACCCAGTACTTC.

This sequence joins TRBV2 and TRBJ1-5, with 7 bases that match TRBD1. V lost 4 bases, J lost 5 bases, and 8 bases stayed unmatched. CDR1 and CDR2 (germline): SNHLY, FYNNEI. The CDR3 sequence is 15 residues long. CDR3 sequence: CASSVSQGVYQPQHF. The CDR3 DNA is TGTGCCAGCAGTGTCAGCCAGGGGGTTTATCAGCCCCAGCATTTT.

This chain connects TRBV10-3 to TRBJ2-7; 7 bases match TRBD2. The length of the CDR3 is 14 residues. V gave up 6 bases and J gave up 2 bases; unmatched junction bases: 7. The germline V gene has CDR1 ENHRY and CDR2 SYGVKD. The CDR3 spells CAIRSGGGAYEQYF. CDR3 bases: TGTGCCATCAGGAGTGGGGGGGGTGCCTACGAGCAGTACTTC.

The CDR3 DNA is TGTGCCAGCAGACCCCCAGGGTCCACTGAAGCTTTCTTT. Residues: CASRPPGSTEAFF. This chain links TRBV6-5 with TRBJ1-1; maybe TRBD1 (5 bases). The V end was cut by 6 bases, the J end by 4 bases, with 12 bases between. This CDR3 contains 13 residues. From germline, CDR1 is MNHEY and CDR2 SVGAGI.

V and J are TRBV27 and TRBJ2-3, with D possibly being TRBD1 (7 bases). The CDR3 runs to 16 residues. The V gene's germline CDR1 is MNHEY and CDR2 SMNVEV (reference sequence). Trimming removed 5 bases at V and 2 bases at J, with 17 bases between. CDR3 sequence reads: CASSPSRGETTDTQYF. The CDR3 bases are TGTGCCAGCAGTCCCTCCAGGGGGGAGACCACAGATACGCAGTATTTT.

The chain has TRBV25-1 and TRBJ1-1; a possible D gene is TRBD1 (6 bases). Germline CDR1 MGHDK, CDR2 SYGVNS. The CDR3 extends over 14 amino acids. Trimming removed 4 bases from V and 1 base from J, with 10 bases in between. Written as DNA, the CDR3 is TGTGCCAGCAGTGCGGACAGACGGAACACTGAAGCTTTCTTT. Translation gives CASSADRRNTEAFF.

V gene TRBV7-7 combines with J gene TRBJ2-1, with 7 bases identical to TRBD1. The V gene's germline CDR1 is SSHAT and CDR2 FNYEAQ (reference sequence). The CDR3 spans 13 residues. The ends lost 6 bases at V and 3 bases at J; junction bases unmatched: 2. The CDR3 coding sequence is TGTGCCAGCAGTGGGACAGTCTACAATGAGCAGTTCTTC. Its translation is CASSGTVYNEQFF.

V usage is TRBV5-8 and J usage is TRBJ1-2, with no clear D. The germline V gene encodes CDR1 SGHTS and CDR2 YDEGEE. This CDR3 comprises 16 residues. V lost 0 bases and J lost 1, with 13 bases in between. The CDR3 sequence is CASSLGAGGSNYGYTF. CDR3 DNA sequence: TGTGCCAGCAGCTTGGGGGCGGGAGGGAGTAACTATGGCTACACCTTC.

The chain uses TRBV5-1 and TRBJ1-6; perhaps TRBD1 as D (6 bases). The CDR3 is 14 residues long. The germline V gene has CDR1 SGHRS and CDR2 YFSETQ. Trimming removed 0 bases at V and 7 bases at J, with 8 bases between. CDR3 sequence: CASSLGTANSPLHF. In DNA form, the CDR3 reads TGCGCCAGCAGCTTGGGGACAGCAAATTCACCCCTCCACTTT.

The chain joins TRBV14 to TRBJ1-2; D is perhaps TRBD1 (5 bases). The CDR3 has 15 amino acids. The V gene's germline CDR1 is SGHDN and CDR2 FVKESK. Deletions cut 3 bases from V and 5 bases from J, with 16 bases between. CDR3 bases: TGTGCCAGCAGCCAGACCCTCGGGGGTCCATATGGCTACACCTTC. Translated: CASSQTLGGPYGYTF. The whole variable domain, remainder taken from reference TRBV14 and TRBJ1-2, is EAGVTQFPSHSVIEKGQTVTLRCDPISGHDNLYWYRRVMGKEIKFLLHFVKESKQDESGMPNNRFLAERTGGTYSTLKVQPAELEDSGVYFCASSQTLGGPYGYTFGSGTRLTVV.

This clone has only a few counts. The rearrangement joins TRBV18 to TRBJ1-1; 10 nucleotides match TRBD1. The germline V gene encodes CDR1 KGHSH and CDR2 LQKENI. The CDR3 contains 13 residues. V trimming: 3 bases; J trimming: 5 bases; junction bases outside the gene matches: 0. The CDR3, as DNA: TGTGCCAGCTCACCGGGACAGGGGACTGAAGCTTTCTTT. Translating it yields CASSPGQGTEAFF.

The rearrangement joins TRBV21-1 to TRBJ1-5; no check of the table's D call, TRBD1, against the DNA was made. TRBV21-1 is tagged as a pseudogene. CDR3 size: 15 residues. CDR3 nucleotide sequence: TGTGCCAGCAGTGACAGGGCTCATAGCAATCAGCCCCAGCATTTT. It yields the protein CASSDRAHSNQPQHF.

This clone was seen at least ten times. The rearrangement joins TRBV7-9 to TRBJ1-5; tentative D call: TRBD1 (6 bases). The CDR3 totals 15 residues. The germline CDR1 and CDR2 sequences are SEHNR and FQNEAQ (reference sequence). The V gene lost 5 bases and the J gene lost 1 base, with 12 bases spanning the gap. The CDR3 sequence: CASSVRGGSNQPQHF. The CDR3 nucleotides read TGTGCCAGCAGCGTCAGGGGTGGGAGCAATCAGCCCCAGCATTTT.

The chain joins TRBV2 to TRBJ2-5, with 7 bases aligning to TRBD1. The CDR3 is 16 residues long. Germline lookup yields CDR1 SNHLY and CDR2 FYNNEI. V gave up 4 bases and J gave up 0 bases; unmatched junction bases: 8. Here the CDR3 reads CASSAYPTGNQETQYF. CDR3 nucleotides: TGTGCCAGCAGTGCCTACCCGACAGGGAACCAAGAGACCCAGTACTTC.